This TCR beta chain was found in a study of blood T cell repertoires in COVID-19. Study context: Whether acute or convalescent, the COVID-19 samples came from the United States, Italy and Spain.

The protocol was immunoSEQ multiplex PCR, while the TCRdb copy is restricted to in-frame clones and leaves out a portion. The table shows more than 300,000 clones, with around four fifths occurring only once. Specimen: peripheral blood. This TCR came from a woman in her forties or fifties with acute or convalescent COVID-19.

The CDR3 protein is CASSSPGGRGGNGYTF. The CDR3, as DNA: TGTGCCAGCAGCTCCCCGGGCGGTCGGGGTGGGAATGGCTACACCTTC. This sequence joins TRBV7-2 and TRBJ1-2; D not certain. The V and J ends lost 4 bases and 6 bases respectively, with 21 bases between them. This CDR3 comprises 16 residues. The germline CDR1 and CDR2 sequences are SGHTA and FQGNSA.